The 16 T cell receptor beta chains in this list originate from one sample, sequenced in a study of T cell responses to AZD1222 COVID-19 vaccine. The table came from immunoSEQ multiplex PCR; TCRdb's copy has only in-frame clones and leaves some out. The sample lists roughly 80,000 clones; roughly nine tenths were seen once. Source: peripheral blood, taken on day 0 of AZD1222 vaccination. These receptors came from an adult in good health.

The chain has TRBV6-5 and TRBJ1-3; 7 nucleotides match TRBD1. With V trimmed by 6 bases and J by 4 bases, 9 bases remained unmatched. Germline V lookup: CDR1 MNHEY, CDR2 SVGAGI. The CDR3 is made up of 15 amino acids. CDR3 in DNA: TGTGCCAGCAGACCCCAGACAGGGTTCGGAAACACCATATATTTT. It encodes CASRPQTGFGNTIYF.

This clone was observed once. The chain employs TRBV7-9 and TRBJ2-1, with TRBD1 matching over 9 bases. Germline-derived CDR1 and CDR2 are SEHNR and FQNEAQ (reference sequence). Trimming at V came to 5 bases and at J to 2 bases, leaving 4 bases not matched to a gene. This CDR3 has 15 residues. CDR3 in DNA: TGTGCCAGCAGCAAACAGGGGGCAGCCTACAATGAGCAGTTCTTC. Translated, it gives CASSKQGAAYNEQFF.

The rearrangement uses TRBV29-1 and TRBJ2-7; D might be TRBD2 (6 bases). The germline V gene has CDR1 SQVTM and CDR2 ANQGSEA. Trimming removed 6 bases from V and 3 bases from J, with 12 bases in between. The CDR3 has 12 residues. DNA of the CDR3: TGCAGCGTCGTGGGGGGAATCTACGAGCAGTACTTC. Amino acid sequence: CSVVGGIYEQYF.

The rearrangement uses TRBV7-9 and TRBJ2-7; maybe TRBD1 (6 bases). Germline lookup yields CDR1 SEHNR and CDR2 FQNEAQ (reference sequence). This CDR3 is built from 14 residues. Trimming removed 10 bases from V and 4 bases from J, with 20 bases in between. The CDR3 DNA reads as TGTGCCACTGAAGGACAGAAGGTTCCATACGAGCAGTACTTC. This translates into CATEGQKVPYEQYF.

The chain is built from TRBV27 and TRBJ1-2, with unresolved D. Trimming pared 5 bases from V and 8 bases from J, leaving 18 bases between. Germline CDR1 is MNHEY and CDR2 is SMNVEV (reference sequence). The CDR3 is 14 residues long. The CDR3 protein is CASSLSRTGMGYTF. For the CDR3, the DNA is TGTGCCAGCAGTCTCTCCAGGACGGGTATGGGCTACACCTTC.

The V call is TRBV21-1, the J call TRBJ1-1. TRBV21-1 is termed a pseudogene. The CDR3 is made up of 13 amino acids. In nucleotides, the CDR3 is TGTGCCACAACCAGGCCGGGGAAGGCGGAAGCTTTCTTT. It is translated as CATTRPGKAEAFF.

This sequence joins TRBV7-2 and TRBJ1-3, with D hard to call. CDR1 and CDR2 (germline): SGHTA, FQGNSA. This CDR3 comprises 18 residues. V was clipped by 1 base and J by 0 bases, with 16 bases between them. The DNA of the CDR3 is TGTGCCAGCAGCTTAGATTACCCGGCCGCGTCCTCTGGAAACACCATATATTTT. Amino acid sequence: CASSLDYPAASSGNTIYF.

The rearrangement links TRBV3-1 (or the pseudogene TRBV3-2) to TRBJ2-3; the D gene could be TRBD1 or TRBD2 (5 bases each). The CDR3 is made up of 14 amino acids. V lost 1 base, J lost 4 bases, and 9 bases lay in between. The germline CDR1 and CDR2 sequences are LGHDT and YNNKEL (reference sequence). CDR3 sequence reads: CASSQGGIADTQYF. The DNA of the CDR3 is TGTGCCAGCAGCCAAGGGGGGATCGCAGATACGCAGTATTTT.

J is TRBJ2-5 and V is TRBV7-2; 10 nucleotides match TRBD2. Germline assignment: CDR1 SGHTA and CDR2 FQGNSA. V shed 1 base and J 1 base; nucleotides not matched to a gene: 3. This CDR3 comprises 16 residues. CDR3 coding DNA: TGTGCCAGCAGCTTAGTAGCGGGAGGCTTCCAAGAGACCCAGTACTTC. Encoded protein: CASSLVAGGFQETQYF.

The V call is TRBV25-1, the J call TRBJ1-2, with TRBD1 identical over 8 bases. Germline lookup yields CDR1 MGHDK and CDR2 SYGVNS. V gave up 5 bases and J gave up 8 bases; unmatched junction bases: 4. This CDR3 has 12 residues. The CDR3, as DNA: TGTGCCAGCAGTACTCCAGGGGGCGGCTACACCTTC. Translation gives CASSTPGGGYTF.

The V gene is TRBV3-1 (or the pseudogene TRBV3-2), the J gene TRBJ1-2; D is unclear. The CDR3 is made up of 14 amino acids. Germline CDR1 LGHDT, CDR2 YNNKEL (reference sequence). V lost 1 base, J lost 2 bases, and 8 bases lay in between. The DNA of the CDR3 is TGTGCCAGCAGCCAAGGGTTGGGGAACTATGGCTACACCTTC. It codes for CASSQGLGNYGYTF.

The V gene is TRBV11-1, the J gene TRBJ2-7, with D hard to call. CDR1 is SGHAT, CDR2 FQDESV, per germline (reference sequence). Trimming left V 0 bases short and J 2 bases short, with 11 bases between. CDR3 size: 15 residues. The CDR3 sequence is CASSLARGSTYEQYF. CDR3 DNA sequence: TGTGCCAGCAGCTTAGCCCGCGGCTCAACCTACGAGCAGTACTTC.

The CDR3 DNA is TGTGCCTGGAGTACGGCAGGGTGGTCTGGAAACACCATATATTTT. Its protein is CAWSTAGWSGNTIYF. This chain connects TRBV30 to TRBJ1-3; possibly TRBD1 for D (5 bases). Trimming pared 2 bases from V and 1 base from J, leaving 12 bases between. The CDR3 covers 15 residues. The germline V gene has CDR1 GTSNPN and CDR2 SVGIG (reference sequence).

The chain couples TRBV7-3 to TRBJ2-6; the D gene is possibly TRBD2 (6 bases). Germline CDR1 and CDR2: SGHTA and FQGTGA. The CDR3 is made up of 15 amino acids. V gave up 2 bases and J gave up 4 bases, with 9 bases separating them. CDR3 nucleotide sequence: TGTGCCAGCAGCTTAGGAGGGACCGGGGCCAACGTCCTGACTTTC. It yields the protein CASSLGGTGANVLTF. Together with reference TRBV7-3 and TRBJ2-6, the CDR3 gives the full variable domain: GAGVSQTPSNKVTEKGKYVELRCDPISGHTALYWYRQSLGQGPEFLIYFQGTGAADDSGLPNDRFFAVRPEGSVSTLKIQRTERGDSAVYLCASSLGGTGANVLTFGAGSRLTVL.

This chain uses TRBV5-1 with TRBJ1-1; D gene uncertain. Looked up from germline, CDR1 is SGHRS and CDR2 is YFSETQ. This CDR3 is built from 15 residues. Trimming shortened V by 0 bases and J by 4 bases, and 13 bases separated the two germline ends. The CDR3 DNA reads TGCGCCAGCAGCTTGGGCTCTCTCCGCAGCACTGAAGCTTTCTTT. Translated, it gives CASSLGSLRSTEAFF. Looking up the rest from reference TRBV5-1 and TRBJ1-1 gives the full variable domain: KAGVTQTPRYLIKTRGQQVTLSCSPISGHRSVSWYQQTPGQGLQFLFEYFSETQRNKGNFPGRFSGRQFSNSRSEMNVSTLELGDSALYLCASSLGSLRSTEAFFGQGTRLTVV.

This clone has just a few counts. The CDR3 nucleotides are TGTGCCAGCAGCCTGGCTGGGACTGGAAACACCATATATTTT. Protein product: CASSLAGTGNTIYF. This chain connects TRBV3-1 (or the pseudogene TRBV3-2) to TRBJ1-3; D remains ambiguous. CDR3 size: 14 residues. In germline, CDR1 is LGHDT, CDR2 YNNKEL (reference sequence). V lost 4 bases to trimming and J lost 2 bases, with 9 bases between them.